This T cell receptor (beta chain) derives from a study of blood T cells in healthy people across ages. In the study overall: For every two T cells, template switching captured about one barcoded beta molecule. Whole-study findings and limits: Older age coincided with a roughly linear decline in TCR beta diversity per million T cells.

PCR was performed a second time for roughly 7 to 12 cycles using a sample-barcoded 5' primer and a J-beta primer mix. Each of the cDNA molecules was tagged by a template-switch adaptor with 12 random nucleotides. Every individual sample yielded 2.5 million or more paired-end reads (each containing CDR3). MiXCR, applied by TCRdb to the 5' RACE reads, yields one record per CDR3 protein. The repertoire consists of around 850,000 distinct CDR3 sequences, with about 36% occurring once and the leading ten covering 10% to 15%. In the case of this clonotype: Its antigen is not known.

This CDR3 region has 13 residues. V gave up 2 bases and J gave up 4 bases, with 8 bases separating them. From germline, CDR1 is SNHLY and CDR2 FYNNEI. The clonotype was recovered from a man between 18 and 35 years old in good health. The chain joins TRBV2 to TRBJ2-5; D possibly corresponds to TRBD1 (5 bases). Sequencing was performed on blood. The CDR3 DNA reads TGTGCCAGCAGTGAATACCAGGGAGAGACCCAGTACTTC. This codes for CASSEYQGETQYF.